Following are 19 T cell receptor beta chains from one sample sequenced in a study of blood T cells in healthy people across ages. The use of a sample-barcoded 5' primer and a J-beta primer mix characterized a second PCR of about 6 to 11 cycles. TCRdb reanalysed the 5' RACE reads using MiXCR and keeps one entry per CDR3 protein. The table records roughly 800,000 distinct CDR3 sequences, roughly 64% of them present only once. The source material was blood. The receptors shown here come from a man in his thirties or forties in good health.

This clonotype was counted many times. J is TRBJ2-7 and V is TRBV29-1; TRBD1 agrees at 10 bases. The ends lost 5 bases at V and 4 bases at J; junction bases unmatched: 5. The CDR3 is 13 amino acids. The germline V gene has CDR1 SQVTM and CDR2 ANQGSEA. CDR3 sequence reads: CSVTGTGAYEQYF. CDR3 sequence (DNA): TGCAGCGTTACCGGGACAGGGGCATACGAGCAGTACTTC.

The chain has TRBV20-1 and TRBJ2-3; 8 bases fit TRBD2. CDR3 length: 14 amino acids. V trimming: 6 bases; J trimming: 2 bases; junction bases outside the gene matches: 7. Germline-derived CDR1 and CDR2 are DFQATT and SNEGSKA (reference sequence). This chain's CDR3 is CSAKLAAFTDTQYF. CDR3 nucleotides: TGCAGTGCAAAACTAGCGGCCTTCACAGATACGCAGTATTTT.

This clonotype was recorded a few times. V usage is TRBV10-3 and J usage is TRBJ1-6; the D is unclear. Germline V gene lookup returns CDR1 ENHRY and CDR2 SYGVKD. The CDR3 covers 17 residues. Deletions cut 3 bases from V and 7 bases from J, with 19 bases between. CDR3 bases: TGTGCCATCAGTGACTCCAGTCGGGTATGGGAAAATTCACCCCTCCACTTT. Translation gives CAISDSSRVWENSPLHF.

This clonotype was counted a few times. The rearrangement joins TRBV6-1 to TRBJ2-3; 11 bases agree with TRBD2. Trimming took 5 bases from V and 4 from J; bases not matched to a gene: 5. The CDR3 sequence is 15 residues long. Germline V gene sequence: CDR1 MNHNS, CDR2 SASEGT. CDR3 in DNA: TGTGCCAGCAGTCCGACTAGCGGGGCGTCAGATACGCAGTATTTT. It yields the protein CASSPTSGASDTQYF.

Here the CDR3 reads CSVGERGATGYTF. DNA for the CDR3: TGCAGCGTGGGGGAGCGGGGGGCGACTGGCTACACCTTC. The chain has TRBV29-1 and TRBJ1-2, with TRBD1 as a possible D gene (6 bases). The V gene lost 6 bases and the J gene lost 7 bases, with 18 bases spanning the gap. Germline V gives CDR1 SQVTM, CDR2 ANQGSEA. This CDR3 has 13 residues.

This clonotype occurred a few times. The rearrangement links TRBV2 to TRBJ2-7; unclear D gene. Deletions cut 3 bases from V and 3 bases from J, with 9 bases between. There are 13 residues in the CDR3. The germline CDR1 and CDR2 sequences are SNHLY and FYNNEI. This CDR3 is CASSDVRGYEQYF. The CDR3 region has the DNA TGTGCCAGCAGTGACGTCAGAGGCTACGAGCAGTACTTC.

CDR3 residues: CASTRVSYEQYF. The CDR3 region has the DNA TGTGCCAGCACCAGGGTTTCCTACGAGCAGTACTTC. The chain is built from TRBV12-3 or TRBV12-4 and TRBJ2-4; tentatively, D is TRBD1 (5 bases). The end of the DNA is better explained by TRBJ2-7, so the J call may be wrong. CDR3 length: 12 residues.

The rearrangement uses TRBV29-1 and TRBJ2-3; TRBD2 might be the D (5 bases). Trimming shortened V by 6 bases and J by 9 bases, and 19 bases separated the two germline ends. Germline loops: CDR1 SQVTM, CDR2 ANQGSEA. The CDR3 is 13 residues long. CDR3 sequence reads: CSVILDGGQTQYF. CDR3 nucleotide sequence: TGCAGCGTGATATTAGACGGAGGCCAAACGCAGTATTTT.

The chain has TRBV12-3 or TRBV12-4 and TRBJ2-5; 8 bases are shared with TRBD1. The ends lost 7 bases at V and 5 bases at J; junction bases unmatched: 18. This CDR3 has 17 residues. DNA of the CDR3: TGTGCCAGCAAAATCGCTCCCTGCGACAGGGGTTCGGAGACCCAGTACTTC. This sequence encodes CASKIAPCDRGSETQYF.

The CDR3 DNA sequence: TGTGCCACCAGCAGAGAGGTCAGGAACACCGGGGAGCTGTTTTTT. Translated: CATSREVRNTGELFF. The genes are TRBV15 and TRBJ2-2; D gene uncertain. There are 15 residues in the CDR3. Trimming took off 0 bases at V and 1 base at J, with 6 bases between the two ends. Germline assignment: CDR1 LNHNV and CDR2 YYDKDF (reference sequence).

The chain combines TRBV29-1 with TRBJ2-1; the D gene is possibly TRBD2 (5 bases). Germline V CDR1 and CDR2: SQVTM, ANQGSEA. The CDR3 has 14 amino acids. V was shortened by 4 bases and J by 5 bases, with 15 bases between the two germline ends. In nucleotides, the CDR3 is TGCAGCGTTGTAAGGCGGAGGAATAACAATGAGCAGTTCTTC. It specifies CSVVRRRNNNEQFF.

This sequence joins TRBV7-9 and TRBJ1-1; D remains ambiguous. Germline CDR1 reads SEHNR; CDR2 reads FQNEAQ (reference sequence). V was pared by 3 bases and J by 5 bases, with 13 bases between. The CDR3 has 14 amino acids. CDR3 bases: TGTGCCAGCAGCTTGGCTCTCCGAGGGACTGAAGCTTTCTTT. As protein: CASSLALRGTEAFF. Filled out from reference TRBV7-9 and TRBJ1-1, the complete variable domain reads DTGVSQNPRHKITKRGQNVTFRCDPISEHNRLYWYRQTLGQGPEFLTYFQNEAQLEKSRLLSDRFSAERPKGSFSTLEIQRTEQGDSAMYLCASSLALRGTEAFFGQGTRLTVV.

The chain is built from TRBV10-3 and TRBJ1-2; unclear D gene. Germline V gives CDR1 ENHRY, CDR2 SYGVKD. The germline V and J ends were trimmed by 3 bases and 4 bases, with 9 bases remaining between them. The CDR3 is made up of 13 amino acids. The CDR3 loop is CAISDIAVYGYTF. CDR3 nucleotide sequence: TGTGCCATCAGTGATATCGCGGTCTATGGCTACACCTTC.

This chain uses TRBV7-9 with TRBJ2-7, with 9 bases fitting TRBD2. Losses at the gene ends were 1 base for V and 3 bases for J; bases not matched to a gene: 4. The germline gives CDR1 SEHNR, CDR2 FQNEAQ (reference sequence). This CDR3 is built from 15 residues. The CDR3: CASSLDVAGVYEQYF. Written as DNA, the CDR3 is TGTGCCAGCAGCTTAGATGTAGCGGGAGTCTACGAGCAGTACTTC.

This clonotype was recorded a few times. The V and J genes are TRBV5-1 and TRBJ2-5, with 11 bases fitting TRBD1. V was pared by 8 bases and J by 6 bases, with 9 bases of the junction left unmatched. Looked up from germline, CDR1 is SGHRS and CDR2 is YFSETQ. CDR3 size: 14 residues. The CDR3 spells CASTPGQGGKTQYF. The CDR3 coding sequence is TGCGCCAGTACACCGGGACAGGGGGGTAAGACCCAGTACTTC.

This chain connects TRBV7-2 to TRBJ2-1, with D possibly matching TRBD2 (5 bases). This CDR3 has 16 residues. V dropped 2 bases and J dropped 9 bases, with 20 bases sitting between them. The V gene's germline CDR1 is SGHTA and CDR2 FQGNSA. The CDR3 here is CASSLQGLFGTSEQFF. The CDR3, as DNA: TGTGCCAGCAGCTTACAAGGGCTTTTCGGAACTAGTGAGCAGTTCTTC.

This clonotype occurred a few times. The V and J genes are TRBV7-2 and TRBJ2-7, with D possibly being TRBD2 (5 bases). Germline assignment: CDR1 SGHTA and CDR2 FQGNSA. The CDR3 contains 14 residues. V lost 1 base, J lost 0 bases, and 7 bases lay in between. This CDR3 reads CASSLDTSSYEQYF. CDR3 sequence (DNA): TGTGCCAGCAGCTTAGATACTAGCTCCTACGAGCAGTACTTC.

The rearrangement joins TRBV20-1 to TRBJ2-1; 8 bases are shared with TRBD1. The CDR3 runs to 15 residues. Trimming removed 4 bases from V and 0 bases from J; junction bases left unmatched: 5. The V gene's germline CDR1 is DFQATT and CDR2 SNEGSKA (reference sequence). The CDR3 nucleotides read TGCAGTGCTATGACCGACAGGGGCTCCTACAATGAGCAGTTCTTC. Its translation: CSAMTDRGSYNEQFF.

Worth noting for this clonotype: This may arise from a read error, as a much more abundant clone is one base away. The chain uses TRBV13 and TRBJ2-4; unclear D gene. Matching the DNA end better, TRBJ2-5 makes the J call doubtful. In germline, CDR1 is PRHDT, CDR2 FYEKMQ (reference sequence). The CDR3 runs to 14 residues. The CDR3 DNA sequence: TGTGCCAGCAGCGTAGGAAACAGTAGAGAGACCCAGTACTTC. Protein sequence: CASSVGNSRETQYF.